These 20 T cell receptor beta chains were sequenced from one sample in a study of a mutant IDH1 vaccine in newly diagnosed glioma. The time point: week 47, end of study. Each dose delivered 300 ug of mutant IDH1 20-mer peptide subcutaneously with imiquimod. Their specific antigens are unknown. Only in-frame clones appear in the TCRdb table, and some are missing; sequencing was by immunoSEQ multiplex PCR. The sample lists tens of thousands of clones, under 85% seen once, with more than 3% in the top ten. The specimen comprised PBMCs, sampled from a glioma patient whose treatment included an IDH1 peptide vaccine. Receptors originate from a man in his thirties or forties with glioma.

The chain has TRBV11-2 and TRBJ1-4; perhaps TRBD1 as D (5 bases). The CDR3 loop spans 15 amino acids. CDR1 is SGHAT, CDR2 FQNNGV, per germline. The V end lost 4 bases, the J end lost 0 bases, and 9 bases lay between the germline ends. The CDR3 here is CASSSHRTTNEKLFF. The CDR3 DNA sequence: TGTGCCAGCAGCTCCCACAGGACAACTAATGAAAAACTGTTTTTT. Looking up the rest from reference TRBV11-2 and TRBJ1-4 gives the full variable domain: EAGVAQSPRYKIIEKRQSVAFWCNPISGHATLYWYQQILGQGPKLLIQFQNNGVVDDSQLPKDRFSAERLKGVDSTLKIQPAKLEDSAVYLCASSSHRTTNEKLFFGSGTQLSVL.

This chain's CDR3 is CASSIGGGAAVEQFF. The CDR3 nucleotides read TGTGCCAGTAGTATAGGCGGGGGGGCAGCGGTTGAGCAGTTCTTC. The rearrangement links TRBV19 to TRBJ2-1, with 9 bases identical to TRBD2. Trimming at V came to 1 base and at J to 9 bases, leaving 7 bases not matched to a gene. Per germline, CDR1 LNHDA and CDR2 SQIVND (reference sequence). This CDR3 is 15 amino acids long.

V is TRBV29-1 and J is TRBJ2-2; D might be TRBD2 (5 bases). The germline V gene encodes CDR1 SQVTM and CDR2 ANQGSEA. Trimming took 0 bases from V and 5 from J, leaving 10 bases between them. The CDR3 extends over 14 amino acids. CDR3 sequence: CSVEEGSGTGELFF. The CDR3 DNA is TGCAGCGTTGAAGAGGGATCGGGGACCGGGGAGCTGTTTTTT.

The V gene is TRBV19, the J gene TRBJ1-6; unclear D gene. Trimming took 10 bases from V and 7 from J, leaving 14 bases between them. Germline loops: CDR1 LNHDA, CDR2 SQIVND (reference sequence). This CDR3 region has 13 residues. CDR3 in amino acids: CATQEGSNSPLHF. In DNA, the CDR3 is TGTGCCACCCAAGAAGGGAGCAATTCACCCCTCCACTTT.

The V gene is TRBV11-3, the J gene TRBJ2-2; no clear D. Germline V gene lookup returns CDR1 SGHNT and CDR2 YENEEA. The CDR3 extends over 17 amino acids. V was clipped by 5 bases and J by 2 bases, with 18 bases between them. CDR3 amino acids: CASSRYKSTLNTGELFF. The CDR3 DNA reads as TGTGCCAGCAGCCGGTATAAATCCACCTTAAACACCGGGGAGCTGTTTTTT.

The rearrangement links TRBV28 to TRBJ1-2; no clear D gene. The CDR3 consists of 10 residues. Trimming removed 10 bases from V and 9 bases from J, with 12 bases in between. CDR1 is MDHEN and CDR2 is SYDVKM in the germline V gene. Written as DNA, the CDR3 is TGTGCCACCTCCGACCTTCGCTACACCTTC. This encodes CATSDLRYTF.

As concerns this clone: Its ends do not fully match the called genes, so a read error is possible. The chain couples TRBV14 to TRBJ1-1, with TRBD1 as a possible D gene (6 bases). Looked up from germline, CDR1 is SGHDN and CDR2 is FVKESK. CDR3 length equals 14 residues. The DNA of the CDR3 is TGCTACCCGGGACAAGGGTTATCCCACACTGAAGCTTTCTTT. As protein: CYPGQGLSHTEAFF.

The genes are TRBV15 and TRBJ1-5; D gene uncertain. Trimming shortened V by 1 base and J by 9 bases, and 16 bases separated the two germline ends. The CDR3 has 15 residues. Looked up from germline, CDR1 is LNHNV and CDR2 is YYDKDF (reference sequence). CDR3 nucleotide sequence: TGTGCCACCAGCAGAGGCGGCGTTAGGGAGCCGCCCCAGCATTTT. It translates to CATSRGGVREPPQHF.

CDR3 nucleotide sequence: TGTGCCAGCAGCTTAGACGGGTGGGATGCAGATACGCAGTATTTT. It yields the protein CASSLDGWDADTQYF. V gene TRBV7-9 combines with J gene TRBJ2-3; D unclear. V was trimmed by 1 base and J by 4 bases, leaving 12 bases between them. CDR1 SEHNR and CDR2 FQNEAQ come from the germline V gene (reference sequence). The CDR3 sequence is 15 residues long. Full variable domain (remainder filled in from reference TRBV7-9 and TRBJ2-3): DTGVSQNPRHKITKRGQNVTFRCDPISEHNRLYWYRQTLGQGPEFLTYFQNEAQLEKSRLLSDRFSAERPKGSFSTLEIQRTEQGDSAMYLCASSLDGWDADTQYFGPGTRLTVL.

This clone has more than one count but fewer than ten. This chain joins TRBV5-1 and TRBJ2-2, with TRBD1 identical over 10 bases. J lost 6 bases, V lost 4 bases, and 12 bases had no gene match. Germline V gene lookup returns CDR1 SGHRS and CDR2 YFSETQ. This CDR3 has 17 residues. The CDR3 nucleotides read TGCGCCAGCAGCCACCCACCGGGACAGGGGATTGCCGGGGAGCTGTTTTTT. It yields the protein CASSHPPGQGIAGELFF. Full variable domain (outside the CDR3, taken from reference TRBV5-1 and TRBJ2-2): KAGVTQTPRYLIKTRGQQVTLSCSPISGHRSVSWYQQTPGQGLQFLFEYFSETQRNKGNFPGRFSGRQFSNSRSEMNVSTLELGDSALYLCASSHPPGQGIAGELFFGEGSRLTVL.

This clone was detected a few times. The genes are TRBV27 and TRBJ1-4; no definite D call. Germline-derived CDR1 and CDR2 are MNHEY and SMNVEV (reference sequence). The germline V and J ends were trimmed by 6 bases and 4 bases, with 12 bases remaining between them. This CDR3 is 14 amino acids long. CDR3 in amino acids: CASREGPFNEKLFF. The CDR3 DNA sequence: TGTGCCAGCAGGGAAGGACCGTTTAATGAAAAACTGTTTTTT.

The chain links TRBV6-5 to TRBJ2-1, with 9 bases lining up with TRBD1. Germline values: CDR1 MNHEY, CDR2 SVGAGI. The CDR3 totals 14 residues. After removal of 5 bases from V and 8 bases from J, the junction contained 7 bases not matched to a gene. The CDR3 region is CASSRDREFDEQFF. CDR3 sequence (DNA): TGTGCCAGCAGTCGGGACAGGGAATTTGATGAGCAGTTCTTC.

This chain connects TRBV4-1 to TRBJ2-1; 8 bases fit TRBD1. Germline-derived CDR1 and CDR2 are MGHRA and YSYEKL. V lost 4 bases to trimming and J lost 2 bases; unmatched junction nucleotides: 4. The length of the CDR3 is 15 residues. The chain's CDR3 is CASSLFRGPYNEQFF. The CDR3 DNA is TGCGCCAGCAGCCTATTCAGGGGGCCCTACAATGAGCAGTTCTTC.

This clone has more than one count but fewer than ten. The rearrangement uses TRBV30 and TRBJ1-1; no clear D. V was shortened by 0 bases and J by 0 bases, with 5 bases between the two germline ends. The germline CDR1 and CDR2 sequences are GTSNPN and SVGIG (reference sequence). The CDR3 length is 13 residues. CDR3 residues: CAWSVSVNTEAFF. DNA for the CDR3: TGTGCCTGGAGTGTGTCAGTGAACACTGAAGCTTTCTTT. Using reference TRBV30 and TRBJ1-1 for the parts outside the CDR3, the full variable domain is SQTIHQWPATLVQPVGSPLSLECTVEGTSNPNLYWYRQAAGRGLQLLFYSVGIGQISSEVPQNLSASRPQDRQFILSSKKLLLSDSGFYLCAWSVSVNTEAFFGQGTRLTVV.

The chain has TRBV6-4 and TRBJ2-1, with 9 positions matching TRBD2. The CDR3 sequence is 15 residues long. The germline V gene has CDR1 MRHNA and CDR2 SNTAGT. The J segment lost 3 bases and the V segment lost 3 bases, leaving 3 bases of the junction unmatched. CDR3 DNA sequence: TGTGCCAGCAGTGATAGCGGGGGACGCTACAATGAGCAGTTCTTC. Protein: CASSDSGGRYNEQFF.

Here the CDR3 DNA reads TGTGCCAGCAGCCCAGCCCCGGGAACTGACACTGAAGCTTTCTTT. It yields the protein CASSPAPGTDTEAFF. The chain carries TRBV11-2 and TRBJ1-1, with unresolved D. With 5 bases removed from V and 3 bases from J, the gap between germline ends came to 16 bases. This CDR3 is 15 amino acids long. Germline CDR1 and CDR2: SGHAT and FQNNGV.

The gene calls are TRBV11-2 and TRBJ1-2; the D is unclear. Germline-derived CDR1 and CDR2 are SGHAT and FQNNGV. V was clipped by 0 bases and J by 8 bases, with 16 bases between them. This CDR3 contains 15 residues. CDR3 amino acids: CASSLDPEIKIGYTF. CDR3 nucleotide sequence: TGTGCCAGCAGCTTAGATCCCGAGATTAAGATCGGCTACACCTTC.

V and J are TRBV13 and TRBJ1-1, with 7 bases aligning to TRBD1. The germline gives CDR1 PRHDT, CDR2 FYEKMQ (reference sequence). J gave up 1 base and V 2 bases, and 4 bases lay outside the gene matches. There are 15 residues in the CDR3. CDR3 nucleotide sequence: TGTGCCAGCAGCTTATTGGAGGGGGCGAACACTGAAGCTTTCTTT. Amino acid sequence: CASSLLEGANTEAFF.

The gene calls are TRBV27 and TRBJ2-7, with D possibly matching TRBD1 (6 bases). Trimming left V 5 bases short and J 2 bases short, with 16 bases between. Germline V gene sequence: CDR1 MNHEY, CDR2 SMNVEV (reference sequence). The CDR3 runs 15 residues. The CDR3 DNA sequence: TGTGCCAGCAGTCCCTCACAGGGTATACCCTACGAGCAGTACTTC. As protein: CASSPSQGIPYEQYF.

The chain recombines TRBV2 with TRBJ2-7, with D perhaps assigned TRBD1 or TRBD2 (5 bases each). The CDR3 runs 13 residues. Deletions cut 6 bases from V and 6 bases from J, with 15 bases between. Germline V gene data show CDR1 as SNHLY and CDR2 as FYNNEI. CDR3 DNA: TGTGCCAGCAGCCACAATGAGGGGTCCGAGCAGTACTTC. It encodes CASSHNEGSEQYF.